This TCR beta chain was retrieved from a study of blood T cell repertoires in COVID-19. Study background: Whether acute or convalescent, the COVID-19 samples came from the United States, Italy and Spain. From T cells, B-cell-depleted T cells, or PBMCs came the material, which was cDNA or gDNA.

In the original analysis: Estimation of nucleated cell counts was performed using reference gene primer amplification. Generated by immunoSEQ multiplex PCR, the TCRdb table keeps only in-frame clones and is missing some. V and J calls and clone size are given by that table; D and trimming were obtained from the DNA. The sample comprises tens of thousands of clones, 86% of which are singletons, and roughly 2% rests with the top ten. The sample consisted of peripheral blood. The clonotype was recovered from a man aged 30 to 39 with acute or convalescent COVID-19.

CDR3 amino acids: CATSAAGAETDTQYF. In DNA form, the CDR3 reads TGTGCCACCAGTGCAGCAGGGGCCGAAACAGATACGCAGTATTTT. This rearrangement joins TRBV24-1 to TRBJ2-3; maybe TRBD1 (6 bases). Germline values: CDR1 KGHDR, CDR2 SFDVKD. The CDR3 totals 15 residues. V shed 5 bases and J shed 3 bases, with 14 bases lying between them.